This TCR beta chain came from a study of shared clonotypes between healthy human individuals. For the study at large: Donors, aged 18 to 49, were a couple of women and three men.

CDR3 length: 13 amino acids. The V end lost 6 bases, the J end lost 1 base, and 9 bases lay between the germline ends. Germline V gene sequence: CDR1 KGHSH, CDR2 LQKENI. The assay ran at deep level. In the study's own analysis: There were no quality scores in the junction-only immunoSEQ sequences, so filtering differed. Sequencing was performed with immunoSEQ multiplex PCR; in TCRdb, only in-frame clones are kept and a portion is missing. The DNA gave D and trimming, while V, J and clone size come from that table. The sample lists some 480,000 clones, 70% to 85% occurring once. Free of recent acute infections or vaccinations, the donors were healthy HIV-negative adults.

The chain links TRBV18 to TRBJ2-5; D gene unclear. The specimen was PBMCs. This TCR was sampled from a woman aged 40-49 years in good health. Some clones in this sample may be carry-over from other donors' samples. The CDR3 DNA follows: TGTGCCAGCTCCCTTGACATCCAAGAGACCCAGTACTTC. Translated, it gives CASSLDIQETQYF.